What follows describes a single TCR beta chain. This entry comes from a study of OX40 agonist ivuxolimab in advanced cancers. At the level of the study: The mean age was approximately 56 years, ranging from 23 to 79, with around four fifths of participants male. Three patients showed partial responses: one hepatocellular carcinoma and two cutaneous melanoma cases.

The data were produced by immunoSEQ multiplex PCR, yet TCRdb's version contains in-frame clones alone and is incomplete. The data show roughly 60,000 clones, approximately 92% seen once. Trimming shortened V by 2 bases and J by 3 bases, and 11 bases separated the two germline ends. The CDR3 has 14 amino acids. CDR1 is MDHEN and CDR2 is SYDVKM in the germline V gene. The rearrangement links TRBV28 to TRBJ2-7; D possibly corresponds to TRBD1 (6 bases). Sequenced material: CD4+ or CD8+ T cells sorted from blood, taken in a trial of the OX40 agonist ivuxolimab. The receptor was derived from an adult with an advanced solid tumor such as melanoma, head and neck, liver or kidney cancer. The CDR3 spells CASSLRYRVYEQYF. The CDR3 DNA is TGTGCCAGCAGTTTAAGGTACAGGGTCTACGAGCAGTACTTC.